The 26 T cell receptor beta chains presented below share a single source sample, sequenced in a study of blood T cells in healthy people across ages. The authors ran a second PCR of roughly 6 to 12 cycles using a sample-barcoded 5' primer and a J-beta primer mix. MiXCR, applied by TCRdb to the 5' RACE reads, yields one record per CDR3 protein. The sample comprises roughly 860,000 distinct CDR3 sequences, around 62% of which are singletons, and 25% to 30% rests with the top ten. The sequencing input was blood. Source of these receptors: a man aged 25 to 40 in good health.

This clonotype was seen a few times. The CDR3: CASSVVAGNEQFF. The CDR3 coding sequence is TGTGCCAGCAGTGTGGTGGCGGGAAATGAGCAGTTCTTC. This chain joins TRBV25-1 and TRBJ2-1, with a weak D call TRBD2 (6 bases). CDR1 MGHDK and CDR2 SYGVNS come from the germline V gene. The CDR3 sequence is 13 residues long. Trimming cost V 4 bases and J 7 bases, with 11 bases left between them.

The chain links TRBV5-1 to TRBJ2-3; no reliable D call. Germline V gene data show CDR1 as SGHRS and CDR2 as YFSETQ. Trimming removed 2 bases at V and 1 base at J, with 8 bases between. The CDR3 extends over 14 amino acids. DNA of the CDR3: TGCGCCAGCAGCTTCCGGACGGGCACAGATACGCAGTATTTT. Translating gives CASSFRTGTDTQYF.

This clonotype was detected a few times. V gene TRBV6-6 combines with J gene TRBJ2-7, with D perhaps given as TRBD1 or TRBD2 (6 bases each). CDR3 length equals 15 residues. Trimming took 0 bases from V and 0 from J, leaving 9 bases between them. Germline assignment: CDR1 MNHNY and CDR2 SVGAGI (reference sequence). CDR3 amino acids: CASSYSGGPSYEQYF. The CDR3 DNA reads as TGTGCCAGCAGTTACTCCGGGGGCCCCTCCTACGAGCAGTACTTC.

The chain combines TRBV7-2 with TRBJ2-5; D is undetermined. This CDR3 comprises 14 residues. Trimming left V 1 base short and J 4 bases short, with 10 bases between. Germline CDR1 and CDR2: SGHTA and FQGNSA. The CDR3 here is CASSLEWTAETQYF. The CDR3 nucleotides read TGTGCCAGCAGCTTAGAATGGACGGCAGAGACCCAGTACTTC.

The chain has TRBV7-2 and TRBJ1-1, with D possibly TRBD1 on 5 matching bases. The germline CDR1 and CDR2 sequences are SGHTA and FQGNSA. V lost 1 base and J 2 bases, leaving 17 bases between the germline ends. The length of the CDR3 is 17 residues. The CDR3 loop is CASSLGVWGLDNTEAFF. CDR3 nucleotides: TGTGCCAGCAGCTTAGGGGTCTGGGGCCTAGATAACACTGAAGCTTTCTTT.

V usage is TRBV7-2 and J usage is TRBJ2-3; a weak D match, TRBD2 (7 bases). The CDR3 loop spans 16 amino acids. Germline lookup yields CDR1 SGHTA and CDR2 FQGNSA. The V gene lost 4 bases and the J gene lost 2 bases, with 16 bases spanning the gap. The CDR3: CASSYRFGGHTDTQYF. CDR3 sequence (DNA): TGTGCCAGCAGCTACCGATTCGGGGGGCACACAGATACGCAGTATTTT.

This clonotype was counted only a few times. The CDR3: CASSPRFSGGGYEQYF. The DNA of the CDR3 is TGTGCCAGCAGCCCCCGTTTTAGCGGGGGGGGGTACGAGCAGTACTTC. The rearrangement links TRBV14 to TRBJ2-7, with 11 nucleotides matching TRBD2. From germline, CDR1 is SGHDN and CDR2 FVKESK. Trimming at V came to 4 bases and at J to 4 bases, leaving 9 bases not matched to a gene. The CDR3 is 16 residues long.

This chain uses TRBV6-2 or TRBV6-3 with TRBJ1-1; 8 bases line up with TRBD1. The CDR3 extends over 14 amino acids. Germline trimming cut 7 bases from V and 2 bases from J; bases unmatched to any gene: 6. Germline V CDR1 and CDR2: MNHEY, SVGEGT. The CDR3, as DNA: TGTGCCAGCACTTGGACAGGGCAAAACACTGAAGCTTTCTTT. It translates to CASTWTGQNTEAFF.

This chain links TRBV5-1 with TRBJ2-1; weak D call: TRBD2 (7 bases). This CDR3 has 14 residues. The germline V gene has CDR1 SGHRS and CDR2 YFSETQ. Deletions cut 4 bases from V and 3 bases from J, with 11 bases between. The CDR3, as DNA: TGCGCCAGCAGCAAGGGGGGGGACTACAATGAGCAGTTCTTC. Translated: CASSKGGDYNEQFF. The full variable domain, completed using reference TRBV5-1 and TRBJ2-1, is KAGVTQTPRYLIKTRGQQVTLSCSPISGHRSVSWYQQTPGQGLQFLFEYFSETQRNKGNFPGRFSGRQFSNSRSEMNVSTLELGDSALYLCASSKGGDYNEQFFGPGTRLTVL.

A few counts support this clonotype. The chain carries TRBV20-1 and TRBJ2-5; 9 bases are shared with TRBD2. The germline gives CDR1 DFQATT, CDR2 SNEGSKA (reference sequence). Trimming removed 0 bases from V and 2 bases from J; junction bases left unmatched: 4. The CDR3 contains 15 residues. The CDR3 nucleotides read TGCAGTGCTAGAGATAGGAGCGGGGGGCAAGAGACCCAGTACTTC. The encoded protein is CSARDRSGGQETQYF.

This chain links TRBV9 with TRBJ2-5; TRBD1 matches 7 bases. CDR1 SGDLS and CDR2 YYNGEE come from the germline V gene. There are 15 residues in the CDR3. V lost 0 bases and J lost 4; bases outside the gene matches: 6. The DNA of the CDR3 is TGTGCCAGCAGCGTAGTGACAGGGTCAGCAGAGACCCAGTACTTC. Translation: CASSVVTGSAETQYF.

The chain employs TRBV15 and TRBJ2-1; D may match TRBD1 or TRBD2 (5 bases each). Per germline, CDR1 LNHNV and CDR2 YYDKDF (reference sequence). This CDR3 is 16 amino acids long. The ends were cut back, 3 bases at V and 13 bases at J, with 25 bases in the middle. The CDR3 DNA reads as TGTGCCACCAGCAGCGGGGCAAGGTTAAACCAAGAGACCCAGTTCTTC. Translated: CATSSGARLNQETQFF.

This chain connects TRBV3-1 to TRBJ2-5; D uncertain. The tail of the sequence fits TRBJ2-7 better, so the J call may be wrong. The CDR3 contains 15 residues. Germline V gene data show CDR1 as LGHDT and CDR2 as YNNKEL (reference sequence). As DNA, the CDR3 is TGTGCCAGCAGCCAAGATCTGGAGTTAGCCTACGAGCAGTACTTC. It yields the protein CASSQDLELAYEQYF.

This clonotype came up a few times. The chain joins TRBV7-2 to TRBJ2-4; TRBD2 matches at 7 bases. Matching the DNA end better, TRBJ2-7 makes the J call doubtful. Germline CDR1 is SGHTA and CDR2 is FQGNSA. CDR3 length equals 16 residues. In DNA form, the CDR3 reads TGTGCCAGCAGCTTAGACGGGGGGTCCAGTACGCTCGAGCAGTACTTC. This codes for CASSLDGGSSTLEQYF.

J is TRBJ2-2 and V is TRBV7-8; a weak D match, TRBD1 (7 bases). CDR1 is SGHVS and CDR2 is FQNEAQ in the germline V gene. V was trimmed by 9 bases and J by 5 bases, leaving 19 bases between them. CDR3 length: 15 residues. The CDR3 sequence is CARMTTGEVTGELFF. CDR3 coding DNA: TGTGCCAGGATGACCACAGGGGAGGTTACCGGGGAGCTGTTTTTT.

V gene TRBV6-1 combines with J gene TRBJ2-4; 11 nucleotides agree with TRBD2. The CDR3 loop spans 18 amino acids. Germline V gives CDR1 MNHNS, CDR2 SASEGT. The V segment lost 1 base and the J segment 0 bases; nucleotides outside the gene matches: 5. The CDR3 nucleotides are TGTGCCAGCAGTGAAGATCTAGCGGGGGGATTAGCCAAAAACATTCAGTACTTC. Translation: CASSEDLAGGLAKNIQYF.

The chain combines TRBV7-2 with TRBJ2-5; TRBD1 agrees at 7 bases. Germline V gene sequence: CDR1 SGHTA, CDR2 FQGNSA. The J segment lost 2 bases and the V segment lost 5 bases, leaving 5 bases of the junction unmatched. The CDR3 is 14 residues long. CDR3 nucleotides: TGTGCCAGCAGCGGCCCGGGACAGCAAGAGACCCAGTACTTC. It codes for CASSGPGQQETQYF.

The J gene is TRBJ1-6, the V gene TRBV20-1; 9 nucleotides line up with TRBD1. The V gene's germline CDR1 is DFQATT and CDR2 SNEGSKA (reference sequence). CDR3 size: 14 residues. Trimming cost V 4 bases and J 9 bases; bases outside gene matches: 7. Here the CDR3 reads CSAIRDRVLSPLHF. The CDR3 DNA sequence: TGCAGTGCTATCCGGGACAGGGTGCTTTCACCCCTCCACTTT.

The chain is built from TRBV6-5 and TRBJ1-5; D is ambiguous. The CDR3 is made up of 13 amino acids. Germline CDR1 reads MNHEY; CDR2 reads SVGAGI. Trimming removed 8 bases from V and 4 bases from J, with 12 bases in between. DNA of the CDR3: TGTGCCAGCGGGAGGTTGGGGAATCAGCCCCAGCATTTT. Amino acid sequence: CASGRLGNQPQHF.

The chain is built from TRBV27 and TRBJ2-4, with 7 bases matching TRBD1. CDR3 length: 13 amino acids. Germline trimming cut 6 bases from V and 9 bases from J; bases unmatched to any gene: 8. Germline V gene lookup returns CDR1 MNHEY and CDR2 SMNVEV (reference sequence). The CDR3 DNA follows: TGTGCCAGCAGACTTGGGACAGTCGGCATTCAGTACTTC. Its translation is CASRLGTVGIQYF.

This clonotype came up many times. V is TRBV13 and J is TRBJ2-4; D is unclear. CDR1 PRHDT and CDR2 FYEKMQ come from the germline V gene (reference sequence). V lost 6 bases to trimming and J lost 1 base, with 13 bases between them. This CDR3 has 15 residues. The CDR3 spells CASRPILRAKNIQYF. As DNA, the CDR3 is TGTGCCAGCAGGCCCATCCTCCGGGCCAAAAACATTCAGTACTTC.

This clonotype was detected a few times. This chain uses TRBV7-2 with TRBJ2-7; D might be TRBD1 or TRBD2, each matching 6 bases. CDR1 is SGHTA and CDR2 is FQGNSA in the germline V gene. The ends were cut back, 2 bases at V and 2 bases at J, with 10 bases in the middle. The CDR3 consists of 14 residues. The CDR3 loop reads CASSLTGATYEQYF. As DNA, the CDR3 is TGTGCCAGCAGCTTAACGGGGGCCACCTACGAGCAGTACTTC.

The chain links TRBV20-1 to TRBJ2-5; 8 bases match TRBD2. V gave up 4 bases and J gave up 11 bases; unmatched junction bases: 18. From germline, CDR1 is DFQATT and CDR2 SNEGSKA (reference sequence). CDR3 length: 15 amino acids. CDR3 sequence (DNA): TGCAGTGCTACGGGCCGGGGGGGGCTCGACAATGAGCAGTACTTC. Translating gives CSATGRGGLDNEQYF.

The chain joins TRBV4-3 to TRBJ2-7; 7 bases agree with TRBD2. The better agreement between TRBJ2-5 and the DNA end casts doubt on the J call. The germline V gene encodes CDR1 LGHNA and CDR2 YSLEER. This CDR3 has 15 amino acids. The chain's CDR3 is CASSPRLAVPETQYF. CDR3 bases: TGCGCCAGCAGCCCCCGGCTAGCGGTACCCGAGACCCAGTACTTC.

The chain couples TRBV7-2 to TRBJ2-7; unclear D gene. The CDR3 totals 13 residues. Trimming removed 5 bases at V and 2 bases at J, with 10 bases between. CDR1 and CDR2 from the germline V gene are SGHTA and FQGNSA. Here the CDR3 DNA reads TGTGCCAGCAGCGGGTGGGAAGCCTACGAGCAGTACTTC. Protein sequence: CASSGWEAYEQYF.

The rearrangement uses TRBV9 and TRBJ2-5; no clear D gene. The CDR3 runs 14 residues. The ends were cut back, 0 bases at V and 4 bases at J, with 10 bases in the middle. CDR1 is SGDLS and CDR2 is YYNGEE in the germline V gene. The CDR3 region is CASSVVPASETQYF. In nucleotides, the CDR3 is TGTGCCAGCAGCGTAGTTCCAGCCTCAGAGACCCAGTACTTC. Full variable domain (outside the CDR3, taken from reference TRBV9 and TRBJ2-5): DSGVTQTPKHLITATGQRVTLRCSPRSGDLSVYWYQQSLDQGLQFLIQYYNGEERAKGNILERFSAQQFPDLHSELNLSSLELGDSALYFCASSVVPASETQYFGPGTRLLVL.